The 32 T cell receptor beta chains in this list originate from one sample, sequenced in a study of cytomegalovirus exposure and HLA in healthy donors (dated by TCRdb to about 2017). Library preparation was by the immunoSEQ multiplex PCR assay. A mixture of 60 forward primers for TCR Vbeta segments and 13 reverse primers for TCR Jbeta segments was used in the multiplex PCR. Imported from immuneACCESS, the table was reduced by TCRdb to in-frame sequences with V and J called. These copies leave out some clones; in studies compared against another copy, an unresolved V gene accounts for under half, and the cause of the remainder is not known. This sample holds some 110,000 clones; about 79% were observed only once. The leading ten clones occupy about 1.8% of the sample. Input material: PBMCs. These receptors came from a man between 50 and 59 years old in good health and CMV-seronegative.

The chain joins TRBV6-1 to TRBJ1-3, with TRBD1 matching over 8 bases. CDR1 and CDR2 (germline): MNHNS, SASEGT. V lost 5 bases and J lost 7; bases outside the gene matches: 10. The CDR3 runs 15 residues. The CDR3 here is CASSLDRASSNTIYF. The CDR3 bases are TGTGCCAGCAGTCTGGACAGGGCTTCATCGAACACCATATATTTT.

V usage is TRBV7-2 and J usage is TRBJ2-1, with TRBD2 matching over 12 bases. J gave up 2 bases and V 4 bases, and 3 bases lay outside the gene matches. Germline CDR1 is SGHTA and CDR2 is FQGNSA. The CDR3 has 16 amino acids. CDR3 sequence: CASSYTSGGTYNEQFF. The DNA of the CDR3 is TGTGCCAGCAGCTACACTAGCGGGGGGACCTACAATGAGCAGTTCTTC.

The chain is built from TRBV11-2 and TRBJ1-2, with D possibly matching TRBD1 (5 bases). CDR1 SGHAT and CDR2 FQNNGV come from the germline V gene. CDR3 length: 17 residues. V shed 1 base and J shed 4 bases, with 19 bases lying between them. This CDR3 reads CASSLVGGRGGLYGYTF. The CDR3 DNA follows: TGTGCCAGCAGCTTAGTCGGGGGGAGGGGCGGACTCTATGGCTACACCTTC.

The V gene is TRBV25-1, the J gene TRBJ1-4; a possible D gene is TRBD1 (5 bases). V lost 1 base to trimming and J lost 8 bases, with 14 bases between them. This CDR3 has 15 residues. Germline V gene sequence: CDR1 MGHDK, CDR2 SYGVNS. CDR3 residues: CASSELGTEGEKLFF. DNA of the CDR3: TGTGCCAGCAGTGAATTGGGAACGGAGGGGGAAAAACTGTTTTTT.

This clone appeared a single time. The J gene is TRBJ1-5, the V gene TRBV7-9; no clear D gene. The CDR3 has 15 amino acids. Germline V gene lookup returns CDR1 SEHNR and CDR2 FQNEAQ (reference sequence). The germline V and J ends were trimmed by 1 base and 1 base, with 8 bases remaining between them. The CDR3 loop reads CASSLGGISNQPQHF. The CDR3 DNA reads as TGTGCCAGCAGCTTAGGTGGCATCAGCAATCAGCCCCAGCATTTT.

V gene TRBV5-1 combines with J gene TRBJ2-3; 8 bases are shared with TRBD1. V was pared by 3 bases and J by 6 bases, with 6 bases of the junction left unmatched. The CDR3 runs 14 residues. Germline CDR1 is SGHRS and CDR2 is YFSETQ. CDR3 nucleotide sequence: TGCGCCAGCAGCTCATCGGACAGGGAGGATACGCAGTATTTT. This sequence encodes CASSSSDREDTQYF.

The CDR3, as DNA: TGTGCCAGTAGCTTGACAGGGGCCCAAGGTGAAAAACTGTTTTTT. The encoded protein is CASSLTGAQGEKLFF. This chain links TRBV19 with TRBJ1-4, with TRBD1 matching over 8 bases. J lost 7 bases, V lost 6 bases, and 10 bases had no gene match. Per germline, CDR1 LNHDA and CDR2 SQIVND (reference sequence). The CDR3 sequence is 15 residues long. Drawing the rest from reference TRBV19 and TRBJ1-4, the complete variable domain is DGGITQSPKYLFRKEGQNVTLSCEQNLNHDAMYWYRQDPGQGLRLIYYSQIVNDFQKGDIAEGYSVSREKKESFPLTVTSAQKNPTAFYLCASSLTGAQGEKLFFGSGTQLSVL.

The V and J genes are TRBV5-1 and TRBJ1-2, with D hard to call. The CDR3 has 15 residues. Trimming pared 0 bases from V and 7 bases from J, leaving 16 bases between. Germline V gene data show CDR1 as SGHRS and CDR2 as YFSETQ. Here the CDR3 reads CASSLAQSSLVGYTF. The CDR3, as DNA: TGCGCCAGCAGCTTGGCGCAGTCTTCCTTGGTTGGCTACACCTTC.

The chain joins TRBV5-5 to TRBJ2-7, with a possible D match to TRBD1 (5 bases). V was cut by 2 bases and J by 3 bases, with 15 bases left in between. The CDR3 covers 15 residues. The germline V gene encodes CDR1 SGHKS and CDR2 YYEKEE (reference sequence). In DNA form, the CDR3 reads TGTGCCAGCAGCTTCAGCCTCCAGGGTCGCTACGAGCAGTACGTC. It encodes CASSFSLQGRYEQYV.

V usage is TRBV7-9 and J usage is TRBJ2-3; D ambiguous. This CDR3 spans 13 amino acids. V lost 5 bases and J lost 0, with 6 bases in between. The germline gives CDR1 SEHNR, CDR2 FQNEAQ (reference sequence). CDR3 region: CASSPTSTDTQYF. The CDR3 DNA reads TGTGCCAGCAGCCCCACTAGCACAGATACGCAGTATTTT.

The chain carries TRBV2 and TRBJ1-6; unclear D gene. Trimming took 4 bases from V and 13 from J, leaving 8 bases between them. Germline assignment: CDR1 SNHLY and CDR2 FYNNEI. This CDR3 comprises 11 residues. The CDR3 bases are TGTGCCAGCAGTGGGCCGTTTCCCCTCCACTTT. This translates into CASSGPFPLHF.

The chain has TRBV28 and TRBJ1-1; perhaps TRBD1 as D (6 bases). V was pared by 5 bases and J by 3 bases, with 13 bases between. This CDR3 comprises 14 residues. Germline V CDR1 and CDR2: MDHEN, SYDVKM. Here the CDR3 reads CASSLQGRDTEAFF. The CDR3 DNA follows: TGTGCCAGCAGTCTACAGGGACGAGACACTGAAGCTTTCTTT.

CDR3 in amino acids: CASSPSGTGNNYGYTF. CDR3 nucleotide sequence: TGCGCCAGCAGCCCTTCCGGGACAGGGAATAACTATGGCTACACCTTC. The chain joins TRBV4-3 to TRBJ1-2; TRBD1 matches 9 bases. Germline V gives CDR1 LGHNA, CDR2 YSLEER. The CDR3 consists of 16 residues. Losses at the gene ends were 4 bases for V and 1 base for J; bases not matched to a gene: 7.

In this sample, this clone turned up a few times. The chain combines TRBV11-2 with TRBJ1-1; tentatively, D is TRBD1 (5 bases). Looked up from germline, CDR1 is SGHAT and CDR2 is FQNNGV. With 1 base removed from V and 10 bases from J, the gap between germline ends came to 16 bases. CDR3 length equals 14 residues. In nucleotides, the CDR3 is TGTGCCAGCAGCTTAGGCCCTTCGGGGGGGGGAGCTTTCTTT. It encodes CASSLGPSGGGAFF.

This rearrangement joins TRBV13 to TRBJ2-7; 7 bases are a match to TRBD2. V lost 5 bases, J lost 2 bases, and 6 bases stayed unmatched. Looked up from germline, CDR1 is PRHDT and CDR2 is FYEKMQ (reference sequence). The CDR3 length is 14 residues. The DNA of the CDR3 is TGTGCCAGCAGCCCCTGGGGGGGGGCCTACGAGCAGTACTTC. Its protein is CASSPWGGAYEQYF.

The chain recombines TRBV5-4 with TRBJ1-1; D is perhaps TRBD1 (5 bases). The germline V and J ends were trimmed by 0 bases and 1 base, with 7 bases remaining between them. Germline V lookup: CDR1 SGHNT, CDR2 YYREEE (reference sequence). This CDR3 has 14 residues. The CDR3 DNA is TGTGCCAGCAGCTTGGTAGGGGCGAACACTGAAGCTTTCTTT. Amino acids: CASSLVGANTEAFF.

Written as DNA, the CDR3 is TGTGCCAGCAGCACCGGACAGGCCACCGGGGAGCTGTTTTTT. Its translation is CASSTGQATGELFF. The J gene is TRBJ2-2, the V gene TRBV5-5, with 7 bases that match TRBD1. CDR1 SGHKS and CDR2 YYEKEE come from the germline V gene (reference sequence). The CDR3 runs to 14 residues. The junction had 4 bases not matched to a gene; V was cut back by 4 bases and J by 4 bases.

The chain couples TRBV4-2 to TRBJ1-4, with D uncertain. Trimming shortened V by 4 bases and J by 5 bases, and 17 bases separated the two germline ends. Germline CDR1 LGHNA, CDR2 YNFKEQ. CDR3 length equals 16 residues. Here the CDR3 DNA reads TGTGCCAGCAGCCTAAACCCTGGGCAGGAAAATGAAAAACTGTTTTTT. This encodes CASSLNPGQENEKLFF.

V is TRBV7-8 and J is TRBJ2-2; TRBD2 aligns across 7 bases. Looked up from germline, CDR1 is SGHVS and CDR2 is FQNEAQ. The CDR3 covers 16 residues. V trimming: 1 base; J trimming: 4 bases; junction bases outside the gene matches: 6. The CDR3 sequence is CASSLVGGTITGELFF. CDR3 sequence (DNA): TGTGCCAGCAGCTTAGTCGGGGGGACGATCACCGGGGAGCTGTTTTTT.

The chain employs TRBV6-5 and TRBJ2-7, with 8 bases lining up with TRBD1. The CDR3 runs to 15 residues. Per the germline V gene, CDR1 is MNHEY and CDR2 is SVGAGI. Trimming removed 0 bases from V and 2 bases from J; junction bases left unmatched: 3. CDR3 sequence reads: CASSYSGTGPYEQYF. DNA for the CDR3: TGTGCCAGCAGTTACTCCGGGACAGGACCCTACGAGCAGTACTTC.

The chain uses TRBV19 and TRBJ1-5, with 11 bases aligning to TRBD1. Germline values: CDR1 LNHDA, CDR2 SQIVND (reference sequence). This CDR3 has 18 amino acids. J was trimmed by 1 base and V by 7 bases; bases with no gene match: 12. The DNA of the CDR3 is TGTGCCAGTAACCTGGGCGGACAGGGGGCAAGGAGCAATCAGCCCCAGCATTTT. Its protein is CASNLGGQGARSNQPQHF. The entire variable domain, with the rest obtained from reference TRBV19 and TRBJ1-5, is as follows: DGGITQSPKYLFRKEGQNVTLSCEQNLNHDAMYWYRQDPGQGLRLIYYSQIVNDFQKGDIAEGYSVSREKKESFPLTVTSAQKNPTAFYLCASNLGGQGARSNQPQHFGDGTRLSIL.

The chain links TRBV7-8 to TRBJ2-3; D is undetermined. This CDR3 is built from 15 residues. The V gene lost 4 bases and the J gene lost 1 base, with 12 bases spanning the gap. The germline V gene has CDR1 SGHVS and CDR2 FQNEAQ. CDR3 sequence: CASSSTGGGTDTQYF. CDR3 DNA sequence: TGTGCCAGCAGCTCGACGGGTGGTGGCACAGATACGCAGTATTTT.

The CDR3: CASSWLWTSQPQHF. Written as DNA, the CDR3 is TGTGCCAGCAGCTGGCTATGGACAAGCCAGCCCCAGCATTTT. The chain is built from TRBV5-8 and TRBJ1-5; D is perhaps TRBD1 (5 bases). This CDR3 spans 14 amino acids. The germline V gene encodes CDR1 SGHTS and CDR2 YDEGEE. Trimming shortened V by 3 bases and J by 7 bases, and 14 bases separated the two germline ends.

The chain carries TRBV30 and TRBJ1-6; a possible D gene is TRBD1 (6 bases). The CDR3 loop spans 13 amino acids. In germline, CDR1 is GTSNPN, CDR2 SVGIG (reference sequence). V shed 3 bases and J shed 7 bases, with 10 bases lying between them. This chain's CDR3 is CAWRDSWNSPLHF. Written as DNA, the CDR3 is TGTGCCTGGAGGGACAGTTGGAATTCACCCCTCCACTTT.

V is TRBV7-9 and J is TRBJ1-1; possible D gene TRBD1, 5 bases. The CDR3 has 13 amino acids. Germline-derived CDR1 and CDR2 are SEHNR and FQNEAQ (reference sequence). Trimming took off 2 bases at V and 7 bases at J, with 11 bases between the two ends. DNA of the CDR3: TGTGCCAGCAGCTTATCAGGGATCGGTGAAGCTTTCTTT. Translated, it gives CASSLSGIGEAFF.

The chain carries TRBV2 and TRBJ1-1, with 10 bases fitting TRBD1. Looked up from germline, CDR1 is SNHLY and CDR2 is FYNNEI. Germline trimming cut 8 bases from V and 2 bases from J; bases unmatched to any gene: 8. This CDR3 is 15 amino acids long. The CDR3 is CASPKTGGANTEAFF. DNA of the CDR3: TGTGCCAGCCCCAAGACAGGGGGCGCAAACACTGAAGCTTTCTTT.

The chain has TRBV7-7 and TRBJ2-1; 8 bases line up with TRBD1. Germline CDR1 reads SSHAT; CDR2 reads FNYEAQ (reference sequence). The junction had 9 bases not matched to a gene; V was cut back by 5 bases and J by 9 bases. The CDR3 has 14 residues. The CDR3 region has the DNA TGTGCCAGCAGCCCGCTAAGGACAGGGAGTGAGCAGTTCTTC. This translates into CASSPLRTGSEQFF.

The CDR3 DNA is TGTGCCATCAGTGCTGCGCCCGCGGGCACCGGGGAGCTGTTTTTT. As protein: CAISAAPAGTGELFF. The J gene is TRBJ2-2, the V gene TRBV10-3, with a tentative D call TRBD2 (5 bases). This CDR3 comprises 15 residues. CDR1 and CDR2 from the germline V gene are ENHRY and SYGVKD. The V gene lost 4 bases and the J gene lost 4 bases, with 13 bases spanning the gap.

V is TRBV18 and J is TRBJ2-5, with TRBD2 matching over 10 bases. Trimming at V came to 6 bases and at J to 1 base, leaving 5 bases not matched to a gene. The CDR3 contains 15 residues. Per germline, CDR1 KGHSH and CDR2 LQKENI. CDR3 loop: CASSPLAGAQETQYF. Here the CDR3 DNA reads TGTGCCAGCTCTCCGCTAGCGGGGGCCCAAGAGACCCAGTACTTC.

The chain uses TRBV6-6 and TRBJ2-3, with 9 bases identical to TRBD2. In germline, CDR1 is MNHNY, CDR2 SVGAGI (reference sequence). This CDR3 comprises 15 residues. Losses at the gene ends were 2 bases for V and 5 bases for J; bases not matched to a gene: 5. CDR3 DNA sequence: TGTGCCAGCAGTTACGGCCCTAGCGGGGAAGATACGCAGTATTTT. It encodes CASSYGPSGEDTQYF.

The chain carries TRBV5-1 and TRBJ2-3, with unresolved D. CDR1 and CDR2 from the germline V gene are SGHRS and YFSETQ. This CDR3 is 15 amino acids long. The V end was cut by 0 bases, the J end by 4 bases, with 12 bases between. The CDR3 here is CASSLGSRESDTQYF. DNA of the CDR3: TGCGCCAGCAGCTTGGGATCCCGTGAGTCAGATACGCAGTATTTT. Full variable domain (remainder filled in from reference TRBV5-1 and TRBJ2-3): KAGVTQTPRYLIKTRGQQVTLSCSPISGHRSVSWYQQTPGQGLQFLFEYFSETQRNKGNFPGRFSGRQFSNSRSEMNVSTLELGDSALYLCASSLGSRESDTQYFGPGTRLTVL.

A remark on this clone: The junction does not match germline at one end; this may be a read error. The rearrangement joins TRBV2 to TRBJ1-1; 9 bases are shared with TRBD1. This CDR3 has 15 residues. Germline CDR1 and CDR2: SNHLY and FYNNEI. For the CDR3, the DNA is TGTGCCAGCAGCCCACAGGGGGCTTCGAACACTAAAGCTTTCTTT. Its translation: CASSPQGASNTKAFF.